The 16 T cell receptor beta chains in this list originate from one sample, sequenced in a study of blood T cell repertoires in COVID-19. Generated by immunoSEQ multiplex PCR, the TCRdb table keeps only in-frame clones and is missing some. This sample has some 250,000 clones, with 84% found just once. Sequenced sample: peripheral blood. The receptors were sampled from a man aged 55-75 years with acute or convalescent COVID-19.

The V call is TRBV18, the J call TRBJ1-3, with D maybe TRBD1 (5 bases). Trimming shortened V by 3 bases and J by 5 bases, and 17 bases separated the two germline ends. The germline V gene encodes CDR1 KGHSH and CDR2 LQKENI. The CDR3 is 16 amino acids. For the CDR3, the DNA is TGTGCCAGCTCACCCCGATCCAGGACACAGAGAAACACCATATATTTT. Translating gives CASSPRSRTQRNTIYF. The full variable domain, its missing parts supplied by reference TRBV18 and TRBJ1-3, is NAGVMQNPRHLVRRRGQEARLRCSPMKGHSHVYWYRQLPEEGLKFMVYLQKENIIDESGMPKERFSAEFPKEGPSILRIQQVVRGDSAAYFCASSPRSRTQRNTIYFGEGSWLTVV.

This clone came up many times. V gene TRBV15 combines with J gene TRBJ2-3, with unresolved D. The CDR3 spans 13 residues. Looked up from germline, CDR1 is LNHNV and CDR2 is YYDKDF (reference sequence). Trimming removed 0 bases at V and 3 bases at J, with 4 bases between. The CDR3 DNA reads TGTGCCACCAGCAGAGATGAGACAGATACGCAGTATTTT. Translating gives CATSRDETDTQYF.

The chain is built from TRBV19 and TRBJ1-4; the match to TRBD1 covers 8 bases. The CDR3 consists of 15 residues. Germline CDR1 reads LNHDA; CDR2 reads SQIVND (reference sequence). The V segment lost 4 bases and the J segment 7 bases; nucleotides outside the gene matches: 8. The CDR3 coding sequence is TGTGCCAGTAGTAATACCGGGACAGGCGGTGAAAAACTGTTTTTT. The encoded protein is CASSNTGTGGEKLFF.

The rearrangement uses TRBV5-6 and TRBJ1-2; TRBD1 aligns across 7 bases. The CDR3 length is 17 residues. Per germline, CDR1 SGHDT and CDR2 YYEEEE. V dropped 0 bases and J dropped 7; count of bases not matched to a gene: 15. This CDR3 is CASSLAGSQGVVGGYTF. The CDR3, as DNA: TGTGCCAGCAGCTTGGCCGGTAGTCAGGGGGTGGTTGGTGGCTACACCTTC.

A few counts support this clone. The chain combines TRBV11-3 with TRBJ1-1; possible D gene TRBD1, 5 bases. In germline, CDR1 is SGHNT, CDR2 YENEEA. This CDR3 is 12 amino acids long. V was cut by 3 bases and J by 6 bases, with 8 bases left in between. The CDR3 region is CASSLRDSEAFF. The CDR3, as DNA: TGTGCCAGCAGCTTGAGGGACTCTGAAGCTTTCTTT.

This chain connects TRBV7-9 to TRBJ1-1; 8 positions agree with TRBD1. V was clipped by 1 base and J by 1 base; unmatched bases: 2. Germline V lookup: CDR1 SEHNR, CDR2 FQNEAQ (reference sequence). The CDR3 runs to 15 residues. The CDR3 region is CASSLVGTGNTEAFF. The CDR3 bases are TGTGCCAGCAGCTTAGTGGGGACAGGGAACACTGAAGCTTTCTTT.

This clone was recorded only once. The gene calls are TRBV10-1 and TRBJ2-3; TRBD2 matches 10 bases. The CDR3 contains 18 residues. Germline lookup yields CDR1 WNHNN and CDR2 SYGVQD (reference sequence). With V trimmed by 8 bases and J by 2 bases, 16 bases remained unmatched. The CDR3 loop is CASGKTGKGLAATDTQYF. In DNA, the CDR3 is TGCGCCAGCGGTAAGACAGGAAAAGGACTAGCGGCCACAGATACGCAGTATTTT.

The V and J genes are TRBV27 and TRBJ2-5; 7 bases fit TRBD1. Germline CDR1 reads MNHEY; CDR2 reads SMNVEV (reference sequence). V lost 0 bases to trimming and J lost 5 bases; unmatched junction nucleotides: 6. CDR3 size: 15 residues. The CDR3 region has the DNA TGTGCCAGCAGTTTATCCGGGACAGATGTCGAGACCCAGTACTTC. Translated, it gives CASSLSGTDVETQYF.

In DNA form, the CDR3 reads TGTGCCAGCAGCCCTCGATGGACAGGGACCACGTACGAGCAGTACTTC. Translated: CASSPRWTGTTYEQYF. This chain connects TRBV3-1 (or the pseudogene TRBV3-2) to TRBJ2-7, with 8 bases lining up with TRBD1. Germline CDR1 is LGHDT and CDR2 is YNNKEL (reference sequence). This CDR3 comprises 16 residues. V dropped 4 bases and J dropped 4; count of bases not matched to a gene: 12.

The CDR3 nucleotides are TGTGCCTGGAGTGGGAACCAGGGAAATGAGCAGTTCTTC. As protein: CAWSGNQGNEQFF. V is TRBV30 and J is TRBJ2-1, with D maybe TRBD1 (5 bases). Trimming pared 1 base from V and 7 bases from J, leaving 11 bases between. In germline, CDR1 is GTSNPN, CDR2 SVGIG (reference sequence). This CDR3 contains 13 residues. Based on the CDR3 plus reference TRBV30 and TRBJ2-1, the full variable domain is SQTIHQWPATLVQPVGSPLSLECTVEGTSNPNLYWYRQAAGRGLQLLFYSVGIGQISSEVPQNLSASRPQDRQFILSSKKLLLSDSGFYLCAWSGNQGNEQFFGPGTRLTVL.

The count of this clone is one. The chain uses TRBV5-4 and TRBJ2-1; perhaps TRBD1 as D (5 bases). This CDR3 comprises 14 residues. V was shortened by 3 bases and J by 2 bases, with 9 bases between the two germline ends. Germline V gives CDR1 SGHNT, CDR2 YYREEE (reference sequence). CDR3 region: CASSSLTAYNEQFF. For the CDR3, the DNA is TGTGCCAGCAGCTCCTTGACAGCCTACAATGAGCAGTTCTTC.

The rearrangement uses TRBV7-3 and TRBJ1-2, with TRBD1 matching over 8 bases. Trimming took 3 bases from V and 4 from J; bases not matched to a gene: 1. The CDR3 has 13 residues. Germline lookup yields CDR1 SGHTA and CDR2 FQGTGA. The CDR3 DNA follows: TGTGCCAGCAGCTTTGGACAGGGCTATGGCTACACCTTC. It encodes CASSFGQGYGYTF.

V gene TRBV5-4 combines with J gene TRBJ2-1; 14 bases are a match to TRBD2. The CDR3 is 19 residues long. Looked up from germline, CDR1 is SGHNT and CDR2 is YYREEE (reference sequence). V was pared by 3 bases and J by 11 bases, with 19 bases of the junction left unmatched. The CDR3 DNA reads TGTGCCAGCAGCTCCGGGCCCCTCGACGGGACTAGCGGGAGACTGAAGCAGTTCTTC. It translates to CASSSGPLDGTSGRLKQFF. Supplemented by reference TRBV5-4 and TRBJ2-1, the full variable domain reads ETGVTQSPTHLIKTRGQQVTLRCSSQSGHNTVSWYQQALGQGPQFIFQYYREEENGRGNFPPRFSGLQFPNYSSELNVNALELDDSALYLCASSSGPLDGTSGRLKQFFGPGTRLTVL.

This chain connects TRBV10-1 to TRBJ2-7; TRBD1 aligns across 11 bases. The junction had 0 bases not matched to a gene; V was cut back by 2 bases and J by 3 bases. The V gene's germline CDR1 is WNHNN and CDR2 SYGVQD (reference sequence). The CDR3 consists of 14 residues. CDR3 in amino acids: CASSEGTGGYEQYF. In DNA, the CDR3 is TGCGCCAGCAGTGAGGGGACAGGGGGCTACGAGCAGTACTTC.

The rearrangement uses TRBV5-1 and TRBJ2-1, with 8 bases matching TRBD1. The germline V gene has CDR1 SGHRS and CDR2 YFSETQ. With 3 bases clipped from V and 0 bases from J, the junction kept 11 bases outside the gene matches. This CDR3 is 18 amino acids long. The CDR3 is CASSWRWTGKSSYNEQFF. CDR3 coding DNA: TGCGCCAGCAGCTGGAGGTGGACAGGGAAAAGCTCCTACAATGAGCAGTTCTTC.

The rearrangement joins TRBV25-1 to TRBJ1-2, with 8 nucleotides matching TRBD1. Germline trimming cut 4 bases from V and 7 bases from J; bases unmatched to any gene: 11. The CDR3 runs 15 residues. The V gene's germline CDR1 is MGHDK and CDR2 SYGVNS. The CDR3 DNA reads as TGTGCCAGCAGTGGCGCTTGGGGACAGGCCTTTGGCTACACCTTC. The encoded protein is CASSGAWGQAFGYTF.